This paragraph reports one T cell receptor (beta chain). As yet, its antigen is unknown. This specimen belongs to a study of cytomegalovirus exposure and HLA in healthy donors. Study as a whole: Samples from HLA-typed donors yielded around 85 million unique TCRs in an early data release.

Researchers ran the PCR with 60 Vbeta and 13 Jbeta primers. Assay: immunoSEQ multiplex PCR; the TCRdb copy retains only in-frame clones and omits some. This sample has under 150,000 clones, with about 75% found just once. The germline gives CDR1 SQVTM, CDR2 ANQGSEA. The CDR3 runs to 16 residues. Trimming removed 3 bases from V and 1 base from J, with 18 bases in between. Study-wide results and limits: Researchers had no immune exposure information except CMV serostatus available.

The TCR originated in a young man in good health and CMV-seronegative. V and J are TRBV29-1 and TRBJ1-2; the D gene is possibly TRBD1 (5 bases). The sequencing input was PBMCs. Here the CDR3 reads CSVEFGEQALNYGYTF. Written as DNA, the CDR3 is TGCAGCGTTGAGTTTGGGGAACAGGCTCTTAACTATGGCTACACCTTC.